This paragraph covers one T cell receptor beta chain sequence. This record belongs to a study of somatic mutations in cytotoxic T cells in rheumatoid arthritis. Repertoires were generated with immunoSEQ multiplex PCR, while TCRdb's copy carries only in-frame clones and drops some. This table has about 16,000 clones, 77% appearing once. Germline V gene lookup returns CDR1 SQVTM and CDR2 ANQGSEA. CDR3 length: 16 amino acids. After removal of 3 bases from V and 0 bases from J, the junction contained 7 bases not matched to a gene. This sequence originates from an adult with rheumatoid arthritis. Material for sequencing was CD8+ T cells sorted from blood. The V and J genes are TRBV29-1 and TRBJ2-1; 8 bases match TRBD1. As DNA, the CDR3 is TGCAGCGTTGAGACAGGGGACAAGAGCTCCTACAATGAGCAGTTCTTC. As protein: CSVETGDKSSYNEQFF.